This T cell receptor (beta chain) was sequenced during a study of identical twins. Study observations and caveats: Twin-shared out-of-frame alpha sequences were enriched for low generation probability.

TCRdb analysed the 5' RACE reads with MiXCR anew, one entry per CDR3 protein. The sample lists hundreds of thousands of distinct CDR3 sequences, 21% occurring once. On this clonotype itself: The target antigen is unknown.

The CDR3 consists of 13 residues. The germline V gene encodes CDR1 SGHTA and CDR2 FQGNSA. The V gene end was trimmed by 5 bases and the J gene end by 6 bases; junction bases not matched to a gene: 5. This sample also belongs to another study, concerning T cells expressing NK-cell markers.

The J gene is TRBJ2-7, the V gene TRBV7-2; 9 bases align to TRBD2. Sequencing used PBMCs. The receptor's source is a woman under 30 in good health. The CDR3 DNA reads TGTGCCAGCAGCGCTCCGGGACTAGCCGAGCAGTACTTC. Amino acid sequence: CASSAPGLAEQYF.